These 17 T cell receptor beta chains were all obtained from the same sample, sequenced in a study of untreated major depressive disorder. Study-wide results and caveats: TRBV05-01 (Vbeta 5.1) usage was higher in CD4+ T cells of depressed patients than controls.

The antigens of these receptors remain unknown. Only in-frame clones appear in the TCRdb table, and some are missing; sequencing was by immunoSEQ multiplex PCR. In the table there are about 25,000 clones, over 80% of which are singletons. The sequencing sample was made of CD4+ T cells from PBMCs. The source is a woman in her 30s with major depressive disorder.

The V and J genes are TRBV7-9 and TRBJ2-5; 7 bases fit TRBD2. The CDR3 runs to 12 residues. J gave up 9 bases and V 1 base, and 2 bases lay outside the gene matches. Germline assignment: CDR1 SEHNR and CDR2 FQNEAQ (reference sequence). In DNA, the CDR3 is TGTGCCAGCAGCTTAGAGGGGAGGGCCCAGTACTTC. It specifies CASSLEGRAQYF.

This clone was observed a handful of times. The rearrangement links TRBV13 to TRBJ2-7; the D gene is possibly TRBD1 (6 bases). Trimming cost V 3 bases and J 2 bases, with 11 bases left between them. From germline, CDR1 is PRHDT and CDR2 FYEKMQ (reference sequence). The CDR3 loop spans 14 amino acids. The CDR3 is CASSFRDTTYEQYF. CDR3 in DNA: TGTGCCAGCAGCTTCCGGGACACCACCTACGAGCAGTACTTC. Supplemented by reference TRBV13 and TRBJ2-7, the full variable domain reads AAGVIQSPRHLIKEKRETATLKCYPIPRHDTVYWYQQGPGQDPQFLISFYEKMQSDKGSIPDRFSAQQFSDYHSELNMSSLELGDSALYFCASSFRDTTYEQYFGPGTRLTVT.

The genes are TRBV11-2 and TRBJ2-1, with D possibly TRBD2 on 6 matching bases. The CDR3 runs to 14 residues. V was clipped by 5 bases and J by 10 bases, with 18 bases between them. Germline V lookup: CDR1 SGHAT, CDR2 FQNNGV. CDR3 loop: CASSNHVREPEQFF. In DNA, the CDR3 is TGTGCCAGCAGCAACCACGTCCGGGAGCCCGAGCAGTTCTTC.

Concerning this clone itself: Additional DNA sequences in this sample encode the identical CDR3. This chain connects TRBV2 to TRBJ2-7; unclear D gene. Germline values: CDR1 SNHLY, CDR2 FYNNEI. The CDR3 loop spans 13 amino acids. Trimming took off 1 base at V and 2 bases at J, with 6 bases between the two ends. In DNA form, the CDR3 reads TGTGCCAGCAGTGAAGGGACGGCCTACGAGCAGTACTTC. It is translated as CASSEGTAYEQYF.

J is TRBJ1-5 and V is TRBV4-1; the D is unclear. This CDR3 is 15 amino acids long. Deletions cut 0 bases from V and 2 bases from J, with 8 bases between. Germline CDR1 is MGHRA and CDR2 is YSYEKL. The CDR3 coding sequence is TGCGCCAGCAGCCAAGATTTCGGGGGCAATCAGCCCCAGCATTTT. Translation gives CASSQDFGGNQPQHF.

This chain joins TRBV19 and TRBJ2-5; perhaps TRBD2 as D (5 bases). Trimming pared 5 bases from V and 3 bases from J, leaving 13 bases between. CDR3 length equals 14 residues. CDR1 is LNHDA, CDR2 SQIVND, per germline (reference sequence). CDR3 sequence reads: CASSPSGLKETQYF. In nucleotides, the CDR3 is TGTGCCAGTAGTCCCTCCGGACTTAAAGAGACCCAGTACTTC.

The V call is TRBV5-1, the J call TRBJ2-5; D is unresolved. The germline V and J ends were trimmed by 0 bases and 1 base, with 10 bases remaining between them. Per germline, CDR1 SGHRS and CDR2 YFSETQ. CDR3 length equals 15 residues. CDR3 DNA sequence: TGCGCCAGCAGCTTGGCGGGTGCTTCCCAAGAGACCCAGTACTTC. It yields the protein CASSLAGASQETQYF.

The chain has TRBV4-3 and TRBJ1-5; D unresolved. V was shortened by 3 bases and J by 6 bases, with 9 bases between the two germline ends. Germline CDR1 reads LGHNA; CDR2 reads YSLEER. The CDR3 has 13 residues. The CDR3 reads CASSQQMGQPQHF. The CDR3 region has the DNA TGCGCCAGCAGCCAGCAGATGGGTCAGCCCCAGCATTTT.

The V call is TRBV6-5, the J call TRBJ1-6; a possible D gene is TRBD1 (5 bases). Germline CDR1 and CDR2: MNHEY and SVGAGI. V lost 0 bases, J lost 10 bases, and 13 bases lay in between. This CDR3 is built from 15 residues. The DNA of the CDR3 is TGTGCCAGCAGTTACTCGGGCAGGGTAGACTCACCCCTCCACTTT. Protein sequence: CASSYSGRVDSPLHF.

V is TRBV28 and J is TRBJ1-2; a possible D gene is TRBD1 (6 bases). Germline loops: CDR1 MDHEN, CDR2 SYDVKM. V gave up 7 bases and J gave up 4 bases, with 19 bases separating them. The CDR3 is 15 amino acids. The CDR3 DNA is TGTGCCAGCATGGGATCAACAGGGTGGGGCTATGGCTACACCTTC. Translating gives CASMGSTGWGYGYTF.

This rearrangement joins TRBV28 to TRBJ2-6; either TRBD1 or TRBD2 may supply D (5 bases each). The CDR3 loop spans 15 amino acids. Germline CDR1 MDHEN, CDR2 SYDVKM. The germline V and J ends were trimmed by 4 bases and 0 bases, with 7 bases remaining between them. CDR3 protein: CASSWDGSGANVLTF. The CDR3 DNA reads TGTGCCAGCAGTTGGGACGGCTCTGGGGCCAACGTCCTGACTTTC.

V usage is TRBV6-4 and J usage is TRBJ2-2; TRBD2 matches 10 bases. The ends lost 5 bases at V and 2 bases at J; junction bases unmatched: 11. The CDR3 sequence is 18 residues long. From germline, CDR1 is MRHNA and CDR2 SNTAGT. The CDR3 region has the DNA TGTGCCAGCAGTCCACTCGGCCTAGCGGGGGACAACACCGGGGAGCTGTTTTTT. Its protein product is CASSPLGLAGDNTGELFF.

CDR3: CSALGGGGELFF. The CDR3 bases are TGCAGCGCCCTGGGGGGAGGCGGGGAGCTGTTTTTT. This chain links TRBV29-1 with TRBJ2-2; tentatively, D is TRBD2 (6 bases). From germline, CDR1 is SQVTM and CDR2 ANQGSEA. The CDR3 is 12 residues long. Trimming took 7 bases from V and 7 from J, leaving 13 bases between them.

As for this clone: One end of the junction is discordant with germline, which a read error may explain. The chain couples TRBV6-5 to TRBJ2-5; TRBD1 or TRBD2 may be the D gene (6 bases each). Germline values: CDR1 MNHEY, CDR2 SVGAGI. The CDR3 contains 12 residues. CDR3 in DNA: TGCCACAACAGGGACTTTCAAGAGACCCAGTACTTC. Its protein is CHNRDFQETQYF.

The rearrangement uses TRBV19 and TRBJ2-5, with a tentative D call TRBD2 (6 bases). In germline, CDR1 is LNHDA, CDR2 SQIVND (reference sequence). V lost 5 bases and J lost 7, with 20 bases in between. The CDR3 is made up of 15 amino acids. The CDR3 here is CASSPRDSPRGTQYF. The CDR3 DNA sequence: TGTGCCAGTAGTCCGAGGGACTCCCCGCGGGGGACCCAGTACTTC. Full variable domain (outside the CDR3, taken from reference TRBV19 and TRBJ2-5): DGGITQSPKYLFRKEGQNVTLSCEQNLNHDAMYWYRQDPGQGLRLIYYSQIVNDFQKGDIAEGYSVSREKKESFPLTVTSAQKNPTAFYLCASSPRDSPRGTQYFGPGTRLLVL.

The V gene is TRBV18, the J gene TRBJ1-2; no clear D gene. Germline V lookup: CDR1 KGHSH, CDR2 LQKENI. The V end lost 3 bases, the J end lost 4 bases, and 9 bases lay between the germline ends. CDR3 size: 13 residues. CDR3 in amino acids: CASSPSSTYGYTF. CDR3 nucleotide sequence: TGTGCCAGCTCACCCTCATCCACCTATGGCTACACCTTC.

The CDR3 is CASSAKIYMNTEAFF. The CDR3 DNA reads TGTGCCAGCAGTGCGAAGATTTACATGAACACTGAAGCTTTCTTT. The chain has TRBV27 and TRBJ1-1; the D is unclear. Trimming took off 5 bases at V and 0 bases at J, with 13 bases between the two ends. Germline CDR1 MNHEY, CDR2 SMNVEV (reference sequence). There are 15 residues in the CDR3.